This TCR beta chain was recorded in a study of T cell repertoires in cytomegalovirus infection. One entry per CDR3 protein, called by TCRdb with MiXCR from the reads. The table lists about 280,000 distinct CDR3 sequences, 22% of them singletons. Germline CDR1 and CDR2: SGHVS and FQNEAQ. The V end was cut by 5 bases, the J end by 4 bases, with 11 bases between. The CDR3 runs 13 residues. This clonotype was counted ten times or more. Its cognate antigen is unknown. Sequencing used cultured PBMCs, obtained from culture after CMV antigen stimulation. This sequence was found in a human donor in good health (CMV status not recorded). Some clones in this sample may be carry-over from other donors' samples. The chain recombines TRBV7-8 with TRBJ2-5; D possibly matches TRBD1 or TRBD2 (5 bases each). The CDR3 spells CASSEGTGETQYF. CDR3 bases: TGTGCCAGCAGCGAGGGGACGGGAGAGACCCAGTACTTC.